Below, one T cell receptor beta chain is given with its context. Only in-frame clones appear in the TCRdb table, and some are missing; sequencing was by immunoSEQ multiplex PCR. The sample shows 60,000 to 75,000 clones, roughly 92% of them seen only once. The sample is drawn from a study of T cell changes during pregnancy in multiple sclerosis. V dropped 1 base and J dropped 8 bases, with 16 bases sitting between them. The CDR3 covers 15 residues. The V gene's germline CDR1 is SGDLS and CDR2 YYNGEE. The input for sequencing was peripheral blood, taken in the second trimester of pregnancy. The TCR was taken from a female donor with multiple sclerosis, enrolled in a pregnancy study. The chain joins TRBV9 to TRBJ2-1; perhaps TRBD1 as D (5 bases). The CDR3 coding sequence is TGTGCCAGCAGCGTACGACAGTCAGCTTTGGATGAGCAGTTCTTC. Its translation is CASSVRQSALDEQFF.